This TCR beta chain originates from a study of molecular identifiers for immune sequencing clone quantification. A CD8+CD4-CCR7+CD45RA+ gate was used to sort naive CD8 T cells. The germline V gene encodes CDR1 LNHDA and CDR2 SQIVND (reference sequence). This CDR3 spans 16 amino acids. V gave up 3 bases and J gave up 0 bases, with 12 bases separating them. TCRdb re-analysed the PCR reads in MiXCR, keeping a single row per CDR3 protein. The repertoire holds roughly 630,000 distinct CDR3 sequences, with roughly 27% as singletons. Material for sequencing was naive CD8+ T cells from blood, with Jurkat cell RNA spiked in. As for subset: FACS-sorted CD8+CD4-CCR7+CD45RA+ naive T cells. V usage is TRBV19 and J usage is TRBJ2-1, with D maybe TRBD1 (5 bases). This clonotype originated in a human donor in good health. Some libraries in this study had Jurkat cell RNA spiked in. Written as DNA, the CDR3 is TGTGCCAGTAGTATGCTTACAGGCGACTCCTACAATGAGCAGTTCTTC. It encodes CASSMLTGDSYNEQFF.